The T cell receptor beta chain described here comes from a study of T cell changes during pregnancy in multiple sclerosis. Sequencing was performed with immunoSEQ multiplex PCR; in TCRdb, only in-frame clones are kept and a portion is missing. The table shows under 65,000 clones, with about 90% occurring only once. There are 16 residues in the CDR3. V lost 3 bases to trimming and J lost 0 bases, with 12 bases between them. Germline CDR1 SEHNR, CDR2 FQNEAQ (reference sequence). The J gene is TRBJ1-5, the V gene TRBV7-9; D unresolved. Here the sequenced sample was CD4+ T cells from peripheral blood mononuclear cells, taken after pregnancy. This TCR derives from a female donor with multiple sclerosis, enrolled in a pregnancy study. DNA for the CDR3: TGTGCCAGCAGCTTGGGCCACGCGGGTAGCAATCAGCCCCAGCATTTT. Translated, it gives CASSLGHAGSNQPQHF.